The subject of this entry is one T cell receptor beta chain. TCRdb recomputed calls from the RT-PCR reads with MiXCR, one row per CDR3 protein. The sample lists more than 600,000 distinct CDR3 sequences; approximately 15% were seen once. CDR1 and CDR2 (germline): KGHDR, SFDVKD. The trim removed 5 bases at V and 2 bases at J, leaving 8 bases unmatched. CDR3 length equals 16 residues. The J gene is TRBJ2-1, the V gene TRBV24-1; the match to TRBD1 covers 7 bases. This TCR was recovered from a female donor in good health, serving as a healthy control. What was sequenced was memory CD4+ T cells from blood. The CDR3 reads CATSVPTGTAYNEQFF. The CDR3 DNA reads TGTGCCACCAGTGTCCCCACTGGGACAGCCTACAATGAGCAGTTCTTC.